This section outlines one T cell receptor (beta chain) sequence together with its context. This clonotype was counted only a few times. Its binding antigen is unknown. No base quality values were provided; no much bigger clone lies one nucleotide off. The study was a case-control design nested within a healthcare worker cohort in London, UK, with weekly nasopharyngeal swab PCR tests and blood sampling. Between 23 and 31 March 2020, the week of the UK lockdown, healthcare workers were enrolled and then followed up weekly for as long as 16 weeks. Library preparation used 5' RACE. The instrument was a NextSeq 500. Unique molecular identifiers were attached to individual cDNA molecules in the TCR library protocol so that sequencing error and PCR bias could be corrected. Both TCR alpha and beta chains were sequenced, and tight co-correlation was observed between alpha and beta sequence abundances in each sample. From the authors' description of their analysis: V gene, J gene and CDR3 annotation of TCR sequences was performed with Decombinator V4. TCRs were defined as expanded if a significant change between any two time points was detected under a Poisson model with p below 0.0001. TCR abundances were normalised to the total number of TCRs sequenced per sample and were expressed as counts per million. TRAV1-2 paired with TRAJ12, TRAJ20 or TRAJ33 defined MAIT TCRs, while TRAV10 paired with TRAJ18 defined iNKT TCRs. VDJdb, accessed on 1 November 2021, was searched for TCRs annotated for CMV, EBV and SARS-CoV-2, and TCRs annotated for more than one antigen were excluded. TCRdb itself trimmed the public reads at Q25 with fastp, ran MiXCR and retained productive beta chains. All rows with the same CDR3 protein become a single entry with the most common DNA and genes. It is TCRdb's table, rather than the study itself, that gives the V and J calls and clone size. The sample profile shows some 98,000 distinct CDR3 sequences; about 11% of them were found once. Jointly, the top ten make up around 4.7% of the sample.

This record comes from a study of early T cells in non-severe SARS-CoV-2 infection (dated by TCRdb to the early 2020s). Notes on the research overall: Because TCR sequencing was done on bulk RNA from unsorted whole blood, the alpha and beta chains could not be paired.

V was cut back by 4 bases and J by 2 bases, leaving a gap of 11 bases between them. CDR1 and CDR2 (MDHEN, SYDVKM) derive from the germline V gene. From the cysteine through the phenylalanine, the CDR3 covers 14 amino acids. The CDR3 DNA has 42 bases and is translated from base 1. Findings and caveats that apply to the study as a whole: VDJdb matching was skewed toward anti-spike CD8 responses and likely underestimated virus-specific expansions by missing private and CD4 specificities.

Rearrangement joined TRBV28 to TRBJ1-2, with the D gene not clear enough to name. Sequences were obtained from whole blood. This TCR derives from an adult who was a healthcare worker with PCR-confirmed SARS-CoV-2 infection or an uninfected control (not recorded which). The DNA sequence follows: TGTGCCAGCAGTTCGGTACGGTTGAACTATGGCTACACCTTC. This sequence encodes CASSSVRLNYGYTF.